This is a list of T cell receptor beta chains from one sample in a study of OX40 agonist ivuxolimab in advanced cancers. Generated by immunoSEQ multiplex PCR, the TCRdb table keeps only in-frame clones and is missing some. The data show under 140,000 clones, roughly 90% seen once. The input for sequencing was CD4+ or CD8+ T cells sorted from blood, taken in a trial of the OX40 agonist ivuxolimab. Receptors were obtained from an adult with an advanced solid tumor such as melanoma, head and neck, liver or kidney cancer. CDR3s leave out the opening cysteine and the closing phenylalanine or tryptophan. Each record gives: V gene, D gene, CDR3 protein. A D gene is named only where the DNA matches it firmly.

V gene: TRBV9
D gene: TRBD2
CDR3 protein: ASSVAPSGRAIGELF

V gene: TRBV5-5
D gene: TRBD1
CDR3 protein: ASSFRTGSNTIY

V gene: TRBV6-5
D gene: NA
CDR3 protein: ASSYSPTGELF

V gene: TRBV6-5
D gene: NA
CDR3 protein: ASSLGYNQPQH

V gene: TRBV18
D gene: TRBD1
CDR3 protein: ASSPETGGNTGELF

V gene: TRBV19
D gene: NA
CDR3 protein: ASSITRLNTEAF

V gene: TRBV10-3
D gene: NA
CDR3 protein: AISEASSQPGNTIY

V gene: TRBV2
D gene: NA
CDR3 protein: ASSDMRDSPLH

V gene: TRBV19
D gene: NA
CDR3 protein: ASSVSTSSYNEQF

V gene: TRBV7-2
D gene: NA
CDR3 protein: ASSLVGERYT

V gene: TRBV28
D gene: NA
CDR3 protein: ASSRNPTYEQY

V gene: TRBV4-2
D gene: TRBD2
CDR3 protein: ASSPSSGSTDTQY

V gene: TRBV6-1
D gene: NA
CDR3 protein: ASTRTTNNNEQF

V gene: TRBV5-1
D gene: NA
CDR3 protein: ASSLGRGRGYNEQF

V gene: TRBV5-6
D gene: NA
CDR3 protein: ASSLGRLSYEQY

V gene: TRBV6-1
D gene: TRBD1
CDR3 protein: ASSPSDRGYEQY

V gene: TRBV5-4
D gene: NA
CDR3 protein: ASSPRDLRFQETQY

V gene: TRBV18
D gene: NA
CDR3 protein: ASSLGTNEQY

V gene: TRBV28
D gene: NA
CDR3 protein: ASSPTGLTKETQY

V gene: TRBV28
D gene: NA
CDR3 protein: ASSLGSNEQF

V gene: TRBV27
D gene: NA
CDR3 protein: ASSFQEGSFGYT

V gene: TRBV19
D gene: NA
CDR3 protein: ASSVKETQY

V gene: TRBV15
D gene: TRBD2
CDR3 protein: ATSRSRERDEQF

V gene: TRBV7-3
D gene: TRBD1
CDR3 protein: ASSVTGTGSYGYT

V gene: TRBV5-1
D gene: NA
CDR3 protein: ASSLDPDGLPPKNIQY

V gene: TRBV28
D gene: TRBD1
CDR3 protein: ASKNRGWNTGELF

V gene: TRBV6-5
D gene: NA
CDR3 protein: ASSRGQYNEQF

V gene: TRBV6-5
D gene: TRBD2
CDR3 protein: ASSLAGGSSYEQY

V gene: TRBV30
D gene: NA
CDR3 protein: AWSFTLAKNIQY

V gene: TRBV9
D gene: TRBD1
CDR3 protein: ASSGRQGEGYGYT

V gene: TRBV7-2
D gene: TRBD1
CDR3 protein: ASSLAGTASSYEQY

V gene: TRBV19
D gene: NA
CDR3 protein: ASTMGSYNSPLH

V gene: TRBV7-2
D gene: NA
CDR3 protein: ASSSRDYGYT

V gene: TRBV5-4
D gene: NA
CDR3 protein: ASSLGGSGHNEQF

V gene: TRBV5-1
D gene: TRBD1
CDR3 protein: ASSVGQAGTEAF

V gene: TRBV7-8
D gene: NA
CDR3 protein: ASSLVRGVQETQY

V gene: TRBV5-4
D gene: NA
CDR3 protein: ASSLGGSTDTQY

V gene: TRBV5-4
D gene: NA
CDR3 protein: ASSFKGSQETQY

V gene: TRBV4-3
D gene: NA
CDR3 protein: ASSRQGGWGEKLF

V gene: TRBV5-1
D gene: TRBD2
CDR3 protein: ASSLERLAGEEETQY

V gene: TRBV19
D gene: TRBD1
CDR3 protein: ASSDRDRAKN

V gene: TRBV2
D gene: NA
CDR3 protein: ASQGEDAEAF

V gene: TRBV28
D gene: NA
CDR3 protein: ASSWASSNEQF

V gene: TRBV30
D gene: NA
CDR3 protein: AWSVAGYGNTEAF

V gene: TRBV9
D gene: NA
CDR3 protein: ASSAGAAANEKLF

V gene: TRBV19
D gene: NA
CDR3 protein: ASSIAGARTEAF

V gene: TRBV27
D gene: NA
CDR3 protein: ATSPRGPQNTGELF

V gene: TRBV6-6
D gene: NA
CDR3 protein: ASSRQHSNYGYT

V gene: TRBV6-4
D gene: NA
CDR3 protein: ASRGGQDSYEQY

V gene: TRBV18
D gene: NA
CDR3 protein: ASSPRAYSGELF

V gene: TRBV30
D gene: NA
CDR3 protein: AWSRGTGSNQPQH

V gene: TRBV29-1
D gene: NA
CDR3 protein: SVEGDRTEAF

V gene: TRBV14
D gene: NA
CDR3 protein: ASSQGSSYSGNTIY